This T cell receptor (beta chain) was sequenced for a study of tissue T cells after allogeneic stem cell transplantation. The CDR3 totals 15 residues. V dropped 1 base and J dropped 1 base, with 11 bases sitting between them. CDR1 LGHNA and CDR2 YSLEER come from the germline V gene. Autopsy tissues spanned esophagus to rectum, liver, skin, and lymphoid organs including spleen. Using immunoSEQ multiplex PCR, the repertoire was profiled, and TCRdb retains in-frame clones only, with some absent. The sample records several thousand clones, about three quarters being singletons. The starting material was skin, obtained at autopsy. The clonotype was recovered from a male patient aged 60 or over with steroid-refractory graft-versus-host disease after an allogeneic stem cell transplant. The graft donor may be the source of some T cells. The J gene is TRBJ2-7, the V gene TRBV4-3, with a possible D match to TRBD2 (6 bases). The chain's CDR3 is CASSQGVGGSYEQYF. In nucleotides, the CDR3 is TGCGCCAGCAGCCAAGGGGTTGGAGGGTCCTACGAGCAGTACTTC.